A single sample is the source of the 21 T cell receptor beta chains below, sequenced in a study of T cells of healthy individuals. TCRdb reprocessed the 5' RACE reads with MiXCR, giving one entry per CDR3 protein. The sample includes about 100,000 distinct CDR3 sequences, approximately 15% of them seen just once. The receptors derive from a human donor in good health.

The rearrangement uses TRBV28 and TRBJ2-1; 12 bases are shared with TRBD2. CDR3 length: 17 amino acids. CDR1 and CDR2 (germline): MDHEN, SYDVKM. The J segment lost 9 bases and the V segment lost 2 bases, leaving 11 bases of the junction unmatched. CDR3 loop: CASSLRGLAGRDGEQFF. The CDR3 coding sequence is TGTGCCAGCAGTTTACGGGGACTAGCGGGTCGGGACGGTGAGCAGTTCTTC.

The table lists this clonotype with a count of one. The rearrangement joins TRBV28 to TRBJ2-3; 7 bases line up with TRBD2. The CDR3 has 15 amino acids. CDR1 and CDR2 from the germline V gene are MDHEN and SYDVKM. The V and J ends lost 4 bases and 2 bases, in that order; junction bases with no gene match: 6. DNA for the CDR3: TGTGCCAGCAGTTCGATAGCGGGTTCCACAGATACGCAGTATTTT. The encoded protein is CASSSIAGSTDTQYF.

This clonotype was picked up many times. The J gene is TRBJ1-2, the V gene TRBV7-9; perhaps TRBD1 as D (5 bases). V lost 0 bases and J 4 bases, leaving 15 bases between the germline ends. The CDR3 is 16 amino acids. Germline CDR1 SEHNR, CDR2 FQNEAQ (reference sequence). The CDR3 protein is CASSLALWGRGYGYTF. The CDR3 coding sequence is TGTGCCAGCAGCTTAGCGTTATGGGGCCGGGGCTATGGCTACACCTTC.

This chain connects TRBV4-2 to TRBJ2-7, with D unclear. Trimming took off 2 bases at V and 2 bases at J, with 16 bases between the two ends. Germline V gene data show CDR1 as LGHNA and CDR2 as YNFKEQ. The CDR3 has 16 residues. CDR3 residues: CASSQPEGQVTYEQYF. Written as DNA, the CDR3 is TGTGCCAGCAGCCAACCTGAAGGGCAGGTTACCTACGAGCAGTACTTC.

The sample holds many counts of this clonotype. The V gene is TRBV20-1, the J gene TRBJ2-5; D unresolved. CDR1 and CDR2 from the germline V gene are DFQATT and SNEGSKA (reference sequence). The CDR3 is 13 residues long. With 3 bases removed from V and 0 bases from J, the gap between germline ends came to 8 bases. CDR3 sequence (DNA): TGCAGTGCTAGTGTGGGCTACCAAGAGACCCAGTACTTC. It specifies CSASVGYQETQYF.

The chain links TRBV28 to TRBJ1-4; no reliable D call. The germline V gene has CDR1 MDHEN and CDR2 SYDVKM. This CDR3 spans 11 amino acids. Trimming took off 6 bases at V and 5 bases at J, with 4 bases between the two ends. The CDR3 nucleotides are TGTGCCAGCAGGCGGAATGAAAAACTGTTTTTT. Translating gives CASRRNEKLFF.

This clonotype appeared many times. The chain is built from TRBV29-1 and TRBJ2-7; possibly TRBD1 for D (6 bases). The V and J ends lost 5 bases and 3 bases respectively, with 8 bases between them. CDR1 and CDR2 (germline): SQVTM, ANQGSEA. CDR3 length: 11 amino acids. The CDR3 DNA follows: TGCAGCGTTCAGACAGGCTACGAGCAGTACTTC. It yields the protein CSVQTGYEQYF.

This clonotype was recorded at least ten times. The V gene is TRBV9, the J gene TRBJ2-5; maybe TRBD2 (6 bases). Trimming removed 2 bases from V and 1 base from J, with 9 bases in between. CDR3 length: 14 amino acids. Germline CDR1 reads SGDLS; CDR2 reads YYNGEE. The chain's CDR3 is CASSVGGVQETQYF. The CDR3 bases are TGTGCCAGCAGCGTGGGGGGAGTCCAAGAGACCCAGTACTTC.

J is TRBJ2-1 and V is TRBV6-2 or TRBV6-3; 8 nucleotides line up with TRBD1. CDR1 is MNHEY, CDR2 SVGEGT, per germline. The V segment lost 6 bases and the J segment 12 bases; nucleotides outside the gene matches: 7. CDR3 length equals 12 residues. CDR3 bases: TGTGCCAGCAGGCCACAGGGGGTTAGGCAGTTCTTC. Its translation is CASRPQGVRQFF.

V is TRBV29-1 and J is TRBJ1-1; D unclear. Deletions cut 5 bases from V and 1 base from J, with 8 bases between. Germline V gene sequence: CDR1 SQVTM, CDR2 ANQGSEA. The CDR3 loop spans 12 amino acids. The CDR3: CSVSRGNTEAFF. DNA of the CDR3: TGCAGCGTTTCACGGGGGAACACTGAAGCTTTCTTT.

This clonotype was seen only a few times. The V gene is TRBV7-9, the J gene TRBJ1-3; 8 bases line up with TRBD1. The CDR3 is made up of 17 amino acids. The germline V gene has CDR1 SEHNR and CDR2 FQNEAQ (reference sequence). Germline trimming cut 4 bases from V and 4 bases from J; bases unmatched to any gene: 12. The CDR3 spells CASSSTSDRANGNTIYF. CDR3 in DNA: TGTGCCAGCAGCTCTACTTCGGACAGGGCAAACGGAAACACCATATATTTT.

This clonotype was counted between two and nine times. The rearrangement links TRBV6-5 to TRBJ2-2; D is unresolved. Between the trimmed V and J ends, which lost 11 bases and 0 bases, there was a span of 10 bases. Germline lookup yields CDR1 MNHEY and CDR2 SVGAGI. The CDR3 extends over 13 amino acids. The DNA of the CDR3 is TGTGCCGCTCAGTCTCCGAACACCGGGGAGCTGTTTTTT. It yields the protein CAAQSPNTGELFF.

Written as DNA, the CDR3 is TGTGCCATCAGTGGATCGGGAGGACACAATGAGCAGTTCTTC. Encoded protein: CAISGSGGHNEQFF. The V gene is TRBV10-3, the J gene TRBJ2-1, with 7 bases aligning to TRBD2. The CDR3 is 14 amino acids. Trimming removed 4 bases from V and 5 bases from J; junction bases left unmatched: 5. From germline, CDR1 is ENHRY and CDR2 SYGVKD.

This clonotype was observed at least ten times. The chain is built from TRBV19 and TRBJ2-5; TRBD1 agrees at 10 bases. V trimming: 9 bases; J trimming: 5 bases; junction bases outside the gene matches: 9. The CDR3 totals 14 residues. From germline, CDR1 is LNHDA and CDR2 SQIVND (reference sequence). The CDR3 region has the DNA TGTGCCAGCCGCTCCGGGACAGGGGTGGAGACCCAGTACTTC. Translation: CASRSGTGVETQYF.

The gene calls are TRBV5-1 and TRBJ2-7, with D perhaps matching TRBD1 (6 bases). V gave up 4 bases and J gave up 7 bases, with 27 bases separating them. Germline lookup yields CDR1 SGHRS and CDR2 YFSETQ. The CDR3 covers 17 residues. For the CDR3, the DNA is TGCGCCAGCAGCCCGGCCAGGGGTCCGGAGACAGTGTGGGAGCAGTACTTC. Its translation: CASSPARGPETVWEQYF.

V usage is TRBV27 and J usage is TRBJ1-2; D uncertain. Between the trimmed V and J ends, which lost 6 bases and 8 bases, there was a span of 19 bases. CDR1 and CDR2 from the germline V gene are MNHEY and SMNVEV (reference sequence). This CDR3 has 14 residues. This chain's CDR3 is CASRETGYPNGYTF. The CDR3 DNA is TGTGCCAGCAGAGAGACGGGTTATCCTAACGGCTACACCTTC.

At least ten counts were recorded for this clonotype. The chain carries TRBV7-9 and TRBJ2-1, with 9 positions matching TRBD1. The CDR3 is 17 residues long. Trimming cost V 1 base and J 5 bases; bases outside gene matches: 9. CDR1 SEHNR and CDR2 FQNEAQ come from the germline V gene (reference sequence). The CDR3 coding sequence is TGTGCCAGCAGCTTAGGTAGTGGGACAGGGTTGAACAATGAGCAGTTCTTC. It translates to CASSLGSGTGLNNEQFF.

The table lists this clonotype with many counts. The chain has TRBV20-1 and TRBJ2-3, with TRBD2 matching 11 bases. The V and J ends lost 1 base and 5 bases, in that order; junction bases with no gene match: 5. The CDR3 loop spans 15 amino acids. Germline V gene sequence: CDR1 DFQATT, CDR2 SNEGSKA (reference sequence). The CDR3 here is CSARVTSGRGDTQYF. The CDR3 coding sequence is TGCAGTGCTAGAGTTACTAGCGGGAGAGGAGATACGCAGTATTTT.

This clonotype was observed at least ten times. V and J are TRBV29-1 and TRBJ2-7; D might be TRBD2 (6 bases). V gave up 6 bases and J gave up 3 bases, with 9 bases separating them. This CDR3 contains 11 residues. CDR1 and CDR2 from the germline V gene are SQVTM and ANQGSEA. In DNA, the CDR3 is TGCAGCGTAGCTAGCGTCTACGAGCAGTACTTC. The encoded protein is CSVASVYEQYF.

This clonotype was counted a few times. This chain connects TRBV10-3 to TRBJ2-2; 8 positions match TRBD2. V lost 5 bases and J lost 4; bases outside the gene matches: 6. The CDR3 has 15 residues. The germline V gene encodes CDR1 ENHRY and CDR2 SYGVKD. For the CDR3, the DNA is TGTGCCATCAGTTTAGCGGGGTCGTTCACCGGGGAGCTGTTTTTT. This encodes CAISLAGSFTGELFF.

This clonotype was seen ten or more times. This sequence joins TRBV18 and TRBJ2-3; D remains unclear. Germline-derived CDR1 and CDR2 are KGHSH and LQKENI. CDR3 length: 14 amino acids. Trimming removed 5 bases from V and 0 bases from J, with 9 bases in between. CDR3 residues: CASSRDQSTDTQYF. The CDR3 DNA reads as TGTGCCAGCTCAAGAGACCAAAGCACAGATACGCAGTATTTT.